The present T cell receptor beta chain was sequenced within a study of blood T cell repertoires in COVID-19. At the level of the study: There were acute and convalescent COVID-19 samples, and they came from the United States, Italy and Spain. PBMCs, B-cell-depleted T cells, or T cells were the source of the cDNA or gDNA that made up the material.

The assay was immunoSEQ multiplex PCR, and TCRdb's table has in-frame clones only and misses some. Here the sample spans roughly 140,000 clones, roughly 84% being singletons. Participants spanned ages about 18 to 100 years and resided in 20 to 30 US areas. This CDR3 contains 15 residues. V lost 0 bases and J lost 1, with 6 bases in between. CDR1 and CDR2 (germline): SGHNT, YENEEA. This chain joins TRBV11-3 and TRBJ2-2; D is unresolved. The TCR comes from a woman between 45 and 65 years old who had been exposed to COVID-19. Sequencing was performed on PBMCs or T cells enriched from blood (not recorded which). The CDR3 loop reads CASSLELMNTGELFF. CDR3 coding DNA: TGTGCCAGCAGCTTAGAATTAATGAACACCGGGGAGCTGTTTTTT. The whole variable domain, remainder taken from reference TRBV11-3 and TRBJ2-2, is EAGVVQSPRYKIIEKKQPVAFWCNPISGHNTLYWYLQNLGQGPELLIRYENEEAVDDSQLPKDRFSAERLKGVDSTLKIQPAELGDSAVYLCASSLELMNTGELFFGEGSRLTVL.